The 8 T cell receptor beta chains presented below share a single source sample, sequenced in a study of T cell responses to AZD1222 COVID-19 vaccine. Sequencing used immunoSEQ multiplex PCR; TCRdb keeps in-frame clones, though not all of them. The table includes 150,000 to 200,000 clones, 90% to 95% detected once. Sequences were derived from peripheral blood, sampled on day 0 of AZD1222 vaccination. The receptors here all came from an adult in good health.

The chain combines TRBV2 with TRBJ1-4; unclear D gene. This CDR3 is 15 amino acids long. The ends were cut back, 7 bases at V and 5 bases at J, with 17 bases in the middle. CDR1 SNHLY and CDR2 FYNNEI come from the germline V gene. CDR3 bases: TGTGCCAGCACCGATTCTGGCAGACTGAATGAAAAACTGTTTTTT. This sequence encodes CASTDSGRLNEKLFF.

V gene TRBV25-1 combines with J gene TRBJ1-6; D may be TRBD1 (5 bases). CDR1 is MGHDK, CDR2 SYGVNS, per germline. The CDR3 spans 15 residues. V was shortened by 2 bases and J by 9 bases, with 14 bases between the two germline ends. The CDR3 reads CASSEDLVGTSPLHF. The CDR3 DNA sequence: TGTGCCAGCAGTGAAGACCTGGTCGGGACTTCACCCCTCCACTTT.

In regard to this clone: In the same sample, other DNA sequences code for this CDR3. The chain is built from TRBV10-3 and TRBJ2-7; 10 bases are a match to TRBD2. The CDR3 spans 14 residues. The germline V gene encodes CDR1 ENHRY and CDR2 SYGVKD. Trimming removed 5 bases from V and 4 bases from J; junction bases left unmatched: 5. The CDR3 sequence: CAISSSGSSYEQYF. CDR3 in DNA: TGTGCCATCAGTTCTAGCGGGAGTTCGTACGAGCAGTACTTC.

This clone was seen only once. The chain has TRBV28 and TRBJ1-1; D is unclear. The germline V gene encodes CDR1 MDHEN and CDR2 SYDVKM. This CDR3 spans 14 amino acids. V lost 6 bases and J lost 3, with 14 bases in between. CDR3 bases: TGTGCCAGCAGCCCTAGCGGGGAGGACACTGAAGCTTTCTTT. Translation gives CASSPSGEDTEAFF.

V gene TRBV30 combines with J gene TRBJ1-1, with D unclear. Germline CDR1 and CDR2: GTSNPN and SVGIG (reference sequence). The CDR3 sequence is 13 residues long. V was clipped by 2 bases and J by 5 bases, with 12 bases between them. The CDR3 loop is CAWSLTSGTEAFF. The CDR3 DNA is TGTGCCTGGAGTTTGACTAGCGGAACTGAAGCTTTCTTT.

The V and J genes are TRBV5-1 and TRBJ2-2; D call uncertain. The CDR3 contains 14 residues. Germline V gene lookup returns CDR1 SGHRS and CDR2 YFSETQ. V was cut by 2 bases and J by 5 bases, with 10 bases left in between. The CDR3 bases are TGCGCCAGCAGCTTAGAACCCGGGACCGGGGAGCTGTTTTTT. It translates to CASSLEPGTGELFF.

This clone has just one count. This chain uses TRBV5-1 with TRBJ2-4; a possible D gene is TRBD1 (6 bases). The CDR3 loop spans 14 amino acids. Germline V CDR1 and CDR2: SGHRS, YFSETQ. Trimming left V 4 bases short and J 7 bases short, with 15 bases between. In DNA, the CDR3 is TGCGCCAGCAGCCCAGGACAGCCGACTAACATTCAGTACTTC. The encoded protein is CASSPGQPTNIQYF.

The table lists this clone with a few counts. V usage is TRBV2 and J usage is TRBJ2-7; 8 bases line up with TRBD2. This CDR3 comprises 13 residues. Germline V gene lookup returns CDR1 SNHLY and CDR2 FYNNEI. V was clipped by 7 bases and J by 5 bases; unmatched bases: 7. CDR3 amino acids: CASIPLAGNEQYF. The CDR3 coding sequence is TGTGCCAGCATTCCCCTAGCGGGCAACGAGCAGTACTTC.